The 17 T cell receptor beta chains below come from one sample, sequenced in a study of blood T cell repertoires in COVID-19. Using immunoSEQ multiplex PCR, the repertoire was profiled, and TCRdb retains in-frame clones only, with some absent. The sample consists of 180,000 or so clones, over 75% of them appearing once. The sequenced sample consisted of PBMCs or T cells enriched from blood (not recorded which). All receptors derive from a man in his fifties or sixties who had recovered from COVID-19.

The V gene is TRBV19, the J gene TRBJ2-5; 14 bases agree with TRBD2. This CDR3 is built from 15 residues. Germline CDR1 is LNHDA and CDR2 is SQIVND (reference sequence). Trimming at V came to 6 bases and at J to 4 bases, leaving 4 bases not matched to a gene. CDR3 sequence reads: CASRKGLAGVETQYF. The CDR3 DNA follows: TGTGCCAGTAGAAAGGGACTAGCGGGAGTAGAGACCCAGTACTTC. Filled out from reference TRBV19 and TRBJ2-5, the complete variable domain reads DGGITQSPKYLFRKEGQNVTLSCEQNLNHDAMYWYRQDPGQGLRLIYYSQIVNDFQKGDIAEGYSVSREKKESFPLTVTSAQKNPTAFYLCASRKGLAGVETQYFGPGTRLLVL.

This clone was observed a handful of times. CDR3 sequence reads: CASDNGQGGSETQYF. The CDR3 DNA reads TGTGCCAGTGATAATGGGCAGGGGGGTTCGGAGACCCAGTACTTC. The chain has TRBV19 and TRBJ2-5; the D gene is possibly TRBD1 (7 bases). CDR1 is LNHDA, CDR2 SQIVND, per germline (reference sequence). The CDR3 sequence is 15 residues long. V shed 8 bases and J shed 5 bases, with 21 bases lying between them.

CDR3 nucleotide sequence: TGTGCCAGCAGTCTCGCAGCGGGAGTCCTCCCCAATGAGCAGTTCTTC. As protein: CASSLAAGVLPNEQFF. The chain carries TRBV14 and TRBJ2-1, with TRBD2 matching over 8 bases. This CDR3 is built from 16 residues. Trimming removed 6 bases from V and 6 bases from J; junction bases left unmatched: 13. Germline V gives CDR1 SGHDN, CDR2 FVKESK.

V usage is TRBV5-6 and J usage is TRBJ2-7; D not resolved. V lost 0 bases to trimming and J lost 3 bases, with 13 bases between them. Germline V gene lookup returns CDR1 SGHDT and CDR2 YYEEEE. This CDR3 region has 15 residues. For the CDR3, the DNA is TGTGCCAGCAGCTTGGCCTTTGCAGTTCTCTACGAGCAGTACTTC. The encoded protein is CASSLAFAVLYEQYF.

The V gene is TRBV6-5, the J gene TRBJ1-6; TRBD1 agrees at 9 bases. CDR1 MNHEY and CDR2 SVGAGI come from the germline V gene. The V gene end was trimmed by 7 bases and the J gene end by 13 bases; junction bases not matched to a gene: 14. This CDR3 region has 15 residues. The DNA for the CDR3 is TGTGCCAGCAAAACTACAGGGGGCGAGGGCCCGCCCCTCCACTTT. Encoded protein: CASKTTGGEGPPLHF.

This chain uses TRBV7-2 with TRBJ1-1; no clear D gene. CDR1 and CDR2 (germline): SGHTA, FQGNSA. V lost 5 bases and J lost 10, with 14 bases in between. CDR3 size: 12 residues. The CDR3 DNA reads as TGTGCCAGCAGCCTCCCCGGGGTCGCAGCTTTCTTT. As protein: CASSLPGVAAFF.

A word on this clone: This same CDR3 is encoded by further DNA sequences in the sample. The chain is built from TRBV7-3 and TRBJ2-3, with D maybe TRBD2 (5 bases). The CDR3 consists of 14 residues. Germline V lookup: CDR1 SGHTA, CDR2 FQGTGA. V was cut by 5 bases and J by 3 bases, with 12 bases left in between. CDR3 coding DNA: TGTGCCAGCAGCCTAGGAGGACGAACAGATACGCAGTATTTT. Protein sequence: CASSLGGRTDTQYF.

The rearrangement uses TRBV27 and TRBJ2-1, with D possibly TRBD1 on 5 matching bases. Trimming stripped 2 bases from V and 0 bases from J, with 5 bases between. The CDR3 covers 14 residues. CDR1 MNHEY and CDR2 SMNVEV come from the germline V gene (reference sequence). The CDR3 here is CASSLRGSYNEQFF. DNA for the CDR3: TGTGCCAGCAGTTTAAGGGGCTCCTACAATGAGCAGTTCTTC.

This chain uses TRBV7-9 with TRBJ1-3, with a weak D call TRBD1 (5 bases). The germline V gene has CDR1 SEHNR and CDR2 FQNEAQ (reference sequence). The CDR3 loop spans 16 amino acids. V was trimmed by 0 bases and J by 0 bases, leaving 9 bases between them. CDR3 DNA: TGTGCCAGCAGCTTAGCATCGGGGGGCTCTGGAAACACCATATATTTT. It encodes CASSLASGGSGNTIYF.

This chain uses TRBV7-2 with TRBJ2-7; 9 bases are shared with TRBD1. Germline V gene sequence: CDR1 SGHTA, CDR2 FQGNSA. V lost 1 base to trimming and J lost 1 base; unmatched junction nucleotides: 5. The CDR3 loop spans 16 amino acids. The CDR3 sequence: CASSLGDRVRSYEQYF. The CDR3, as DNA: TGTGCCAGCAGCTTAGGGGACAGGGTAAGATCCTACGAGCAGTACTTC.

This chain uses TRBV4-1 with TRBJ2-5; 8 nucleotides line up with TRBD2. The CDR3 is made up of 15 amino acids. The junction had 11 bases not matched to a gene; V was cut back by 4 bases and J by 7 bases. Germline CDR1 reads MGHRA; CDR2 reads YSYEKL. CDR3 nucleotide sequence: TGCGCCAGCAGCCCCGGGGGGGGCGGGATAGGGACCCAGTACTTC. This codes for CASSPGGGGIGTQYF.

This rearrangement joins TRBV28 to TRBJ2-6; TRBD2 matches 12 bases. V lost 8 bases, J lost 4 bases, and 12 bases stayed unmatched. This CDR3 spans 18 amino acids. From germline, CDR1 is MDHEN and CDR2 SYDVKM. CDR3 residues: CASLGTSGSGAGANVLTF. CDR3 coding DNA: TGTGCCAGCCTTGGGACTAGCGGGTCCGGGGCGGGGGCCAACGTCCTGACTTTC.

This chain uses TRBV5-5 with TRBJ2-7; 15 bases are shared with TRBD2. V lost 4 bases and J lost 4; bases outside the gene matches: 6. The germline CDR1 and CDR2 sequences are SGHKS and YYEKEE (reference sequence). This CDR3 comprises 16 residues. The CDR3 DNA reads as TGTGCCAGCAGCACCGGACTAGCGGGGGGGAATTACGAGCAGTACTTC. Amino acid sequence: CASSTGLAGGNYEQYF.

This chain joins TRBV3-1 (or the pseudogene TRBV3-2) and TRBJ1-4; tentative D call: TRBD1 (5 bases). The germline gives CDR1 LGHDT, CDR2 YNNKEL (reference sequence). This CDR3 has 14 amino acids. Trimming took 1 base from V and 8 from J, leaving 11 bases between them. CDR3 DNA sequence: TGTGCCAGCAGCCAAGTTGCGGGGCAAGAAAAACTGTTTTTT. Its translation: CASSQVAGQEKLFF.

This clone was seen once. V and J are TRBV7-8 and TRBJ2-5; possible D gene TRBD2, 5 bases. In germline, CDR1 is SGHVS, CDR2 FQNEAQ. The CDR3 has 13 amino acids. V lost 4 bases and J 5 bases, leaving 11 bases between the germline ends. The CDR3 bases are TGTGCCAGCAGCTCAATAGGGAGCGAGACCCAGTACTTC. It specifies CASSSIGSETQYF.

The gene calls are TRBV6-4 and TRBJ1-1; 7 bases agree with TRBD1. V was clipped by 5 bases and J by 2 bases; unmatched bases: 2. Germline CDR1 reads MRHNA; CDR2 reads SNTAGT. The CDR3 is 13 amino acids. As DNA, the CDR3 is TGTGCCAGCAGTAGACAGGGAAACACTGAAGCTTTCTTT. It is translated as CASSRQGNTEAFF.

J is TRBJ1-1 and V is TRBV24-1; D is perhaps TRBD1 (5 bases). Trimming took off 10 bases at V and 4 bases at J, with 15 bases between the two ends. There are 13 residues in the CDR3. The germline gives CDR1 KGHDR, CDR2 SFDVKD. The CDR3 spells CATTTRGGTEAFF. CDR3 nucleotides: TGTGCCACGACTACACGGGGGGGCACTGAAGCTTTCTTT.